A selection of T cell receptor beta chains follows, all from one sample in a study of post-analysis software for immune sequencing data. TCRdb re-analysed the PCR reads in MiXCR, keeping a single row per CDR3 protein. Among fewer than 850,000 distinct CDR3 sequences listed, roughly 46% were seen once. The sample taken for sequencing was blood. These receptors all stem from a girl aged 10 to 17 with multiple sclerosis. Both conserved end residues are part of each CDR3. The order of the fields is clone size, D gene, J gene, V gene, CDR3 protein, CDR3 DNA. D genes are given only for firm matches. Rows give clone size only sometimes, using once, few, many, or a class for an expanded clone.

abundance: .
d_gene: .
j_gene: TRBJ2-7
v_gene: TRBV15
CDR3aa: CATSRVDWGEQYF
CDR3nt: TGTGCCACCAGCAGGGTAGACTGGGGCGAGCAGTACTTC

abundance: .
d_gene: TRBD1
j_gene: TRBJ1-1
v_gene: TRBV27
CDR3aa: CASSPGQGVAMNTEAFF
CDR3nt: TGTGCCAGCAGCCCAGGCCAGGGGGTCGCAATGAACACTGAAGCTTTCTTT

abundance: few
d_gene: TRBD2
j_gene: TRBJ2-1
v_gene: TRBV7-2
CDR3aa: CASSSQLAAPNNEQFF
CDR3nt: TGTGCCAGCAGCTCCCAGCTAGCGGCTCCAAACAATGAGCAGTTCTTC

abundance: .
d_gene: TRBD2
j_gene: TRBJ2-7
v_gene: TRBV24-1
CDR3aa: CATSDTRGSKTHEQYF
CDR3nt: TGTGCCACCAGTGATACCCGCGGGAGTAAAACCCACGAGCAGTACTTC

abundance: .
d_gene: .
j_gene: TRBJ2-1
v_gene: TRBV6-6
CDR3aa: CASSKPTDNNEQFF
CDR3nt: TGTGCCAGCAGCAAACCGACGGATAACAATGAGCAGTTCTTC

abundance: .
d_gene: TRBD1
j_gene: TRBJ1-1
v_gene: TRBV6-1
CDR3aa: CASNPQGLAEAFF
CDR3nt: TGTGCCAGCAACCCACAGGGGTTGGCTGAAGCTTTCTTT

abundance: few
d_gene: TRBD2
j_gene: TRBJ2-1
v_gene: TRBV5-1
CDR3aa: CASSEGLAGGVDSYNEQFF
CDR3nt: TGCGCCAGCAGCGAGGGACTAGCGGGAGGGGTTGACTCCTACAATGAGCAGTTCTTC

abundance: few
d_gene: .
j_gene: TRBJ2-7
v_gene: TRBV6-1
CDR3aa: CASSLTTGSPSGVPYEQYF
CDR3nt: TGTGCCAGCAGTCTAACGACAGGGTCGCCCAGCGGGGTCCCCTACGAGCAGTACTTC

abundance: once
d_gene: .
j_gene: TRBJ1-1
v_gene: TRBV20-1
CDR3aa: CSARADSEAFF
CDR3nt: TGCAGTGCTAGAGCCGACTCTGAAGCTTTCTTT

abundance: few
d_gene: .
j_gene: TRBJ2-5
v_gene: TRBV6-6
CDR3aa: CASSTGLKETQYF
CDR3nt: TGTGCCAGCAGTACAGGGTTAAAGGAGACCCAGTACTTC

abundance: few
d_gene: .
j_gene: TRBJ2-7
v_gene: TRBV7-2
CDR3aa: CASSALSYEQYF
CDR3nt: TGTGCCAGCAGCGCCTTGTCCTACGAGCAGTACTTC

abundance: once
d_gene: .
j_gene: TRBJ2-1
v_gene: TRBV27
CDR3aa: CASTRKEGNEQFF
CDR3nt: TGTGCCAGCACCAGGAAAGAAGGAAATGAGCAGTTCTTC

abundance: .
d_gene: .
j_gene: TRBJ1-2
v_gene: TRBV2
CDR3aa: CAVSGQLNYGYTF
CDR3nt: TGTGCCGTCTCGGGACAACTTAACTATGGCTACACCTTC

abundance: .
d_gene: TRBD2
j_gene: TRBJ2-5
v_gene: TRBV6-2/TRBV6-3
CDR3aa: CASSFQPRRLAQDEQYF
CDR3nt: TGTGCCAGCAGTTTTCAACCCAGGAGACTAGCGCAGGATGAGCAGTACTTC